One and the same sample provided the 25 T cell receptor beta chains below, sequenced in a study of control samples from healthy donors and cancer patients. TCRdb keeps only in-frame clones here, not all; method: immunoSEQ multiplex PCR. The sample records over 150,000 clones, approximately 94% being singletons. Sequencing input: blood. Receptors originate from a man between 40 and 49 years old in good health.

The rearrangement joins TRBV18 to TRBJ1-1, with 8 bases matching TRBD1. The V gene's germline CDR1 is KGHSH and CDR2 LQKENI. The V gene end was trimmed by 5 bases and the J gene end by 5 bases; junction bases not matched to a gene: 7. The CDR3 has 14 amino acids. The CDR3, as DNA: TGTGCCAGCTCATCGACAGGGGTGAGGACTGAAGCTTTCTTT. As protein: CASSSTGVRTEAFF.

The CDR3 here is CASSFAGSNQPQHF. CDR3 in DNA: TGTGCCAGCAGTTTCGCGGGGAGCAATCAGCCCCAGCATTTT. The genes are TRBV27 and TRBJ1-5; D is undetermined. V shed 3 bases and J shed 1 base, with 7 bases lying between them. Germline CDR1 MNHEY, CDR2 SMNVEV (reference sequence). The CDR3 totals 14 residues.

The chain joins TRBV27 to TRBJ2-2; 7 positions match TRBD1. The CDR3 runs to 14 residues. The V and J ends lost 3 bases and 3 bases, in that order; junction bases with no gene match: 1. CDR1 is MNHEY, CDR2 SMNVEV, per germline (reference sequence). CDR3 DNA: TGTGCCAGCAGTTTGACAGGGTACACCGGGGAGCTGTTTTTT. This translates into CASSLTGYTGELFF.

This sequence joins TRBV5-1 and TRBJ1-1; tentative D call: TRBD1 (6 bases). Germline CDR1 reads SGHRS; CDR2 reads YFSETQ. Trimming stripped 3 bases from V and 6 bases from J, with 15 bases between. This CDR3 has 14 residues. For the CDR3, the DNA is TGCGCCAGCAGCTCCACAGGGATGACCGCTGAAGCTTTCTTT. Residues: CASSSTGMTAEAFF. Complete variable domain (other parts from reference TRBV5-1 and TRBJ1-1): KAGVTQTPRYLIKTRGQQVTLSCSPISGHRSVSWYQQTPGQGLQFLFEYFSETQRNKGNFPGRFSGRQFSNSRSEMNVSTLELGDSALYLCASSSTGMTAEAFFGQGTRLTVV.

The chain is built from TRBV7-8 and TRBJ1-1, with a possible D match to TRBD1 (5 bases). This CDR3 is 16 amino acids long. Germline V gene lookup returns CDR1 SGHVS and CDR2 FQNEAQ. Trimming removed 5 bases at V and 0 bases at J, with 16 bases between. The CDR3 reads CASSHGTDLMNTEAFF. The DNA for the CDR3 is TGTGCCAGCAGCCACGGGACCGACCTCATGAACACTGAAGCTTTCTTT.

The chain carries TRBV11-2 and TRBJ2-7; D remains ambiguous. V was trimmed by 0 bases and J by 3 bases, leaving 9 bases between them. Germline CDR1 SGHAT, CDR2 FQNNGV. The CDR3 length is 14 residues. CDR3 amino acids: CASSLDVNNYEQYF. CDR3 nucleotide sequence: TGTGCCAGCAGCTTAGACGTAAATAACTACGAGCAGTACTTC.

The chain uses TRBV11-2 and TRBJ2-1, with D possibly being TRBD2 (5 bases). Looked up from germline, CDR1 is SGHAT and CDR2 is FQNNGV. This CDR3 contains 14 residues. V lost 2 bases and J 9 bases, leaving 14 bases between the germline ends. DNA of the CDR3: TGTGCCAGCAGCTTAAGACTGACTAACGCTGAGCAGTTCTTC. It yields the protein CASSLRLTNAEQFF.

The chain links TRBV5-1 to TRBJ1-5; tentative D call: TRBD1 (5 bases). The CDR3 consists of 14 residues. Germline loops: CDR1 SGHRS, CDR2 YFSETQ. The germline V and J ends were trimmed by 4 bases and 4 bases, with 12 bases remaining between them. DNA for the CDR3: TGCGCCAGCAGCCCTGGGGCGGGGAATCAGCCCCAGCATTTT. This sequence encodes CASSPGAGNQPQHF.

The chain combines TRBV9 with TRBJ1-5; D is ambiguous. Germline loops: CDR1 SGDLS, CDR2 YYNGEE. The CDR3 runs 15 residues. V gave up 4 bases and J gave up 7 bases, with 18 bases separating them. The CDR3 nucleotides read TGTGCCAGCAGCTCGGCGAACACGTTGGGGCAGCCCCAGCATTTT. This gives the protein CASSSANTLGQPQHF.

About this clone: Other nucleotide sequences in the sample specify the same CDR3. This chain connects TRBV6-4 to TRBJ1-1, with 7 bases fitting TRBD1. The CDR3 is made up of 14 amino acids. Germline CDR1 reads MRHNA; CDR2 reads SNTAGT. V dropped 2 bases and J dropped 4; count of bases not matched to a gene: 4. As DNA, the CDR3 is TGTGCCAGCAGTGACACCGACAGGGCCACTGAAGCTTTCTTT. This encodes CASSDTDRATEAFF.

This chain connects TRBV27 to TRBJ1-4; no firm D call. The CDR3 sequence is 13 residues long. V shed 6 bases and J shed 4 bases, with 9 bases lying between them. Germline values: CDR1 MNHEY, CDR2 SMNVEV (reference sequence). Written as DNA, the CDR3 is TGTGCCAGCAGGGATCTCGGTAATGAAAAACTGTTTTTT. This codes for CASRDLGNEKLFF.

This clone appeared a single time. V usage is TRBV27 and J usage is TRBJ1-5; 7 bases map to TRBD1. V dropped 5 bases and J dropped 0; count of bases not matched to a gene: 4. Germline V gene data show CDR1 as MNHEY and CDR2 as SMNVEV (reference sequence). CDR3 size: 15 residues. The CDR3 here is CASSPGTVSNQPQHF. In DNA form, the CDR3 reads TGTGCCAGCAGTCCTGGGACAGTTAGCAATCAGCCCCAGCATTTT.

The CDR3 loop is CASSLAPGGGGNTIYF. The CDR3 DNA reads TGTGCCAGCAGCTTAGCGCCAGGGGGAGGAGGAAACACCATATATTTT. V usage is TRBV7-2 and J usage is TRBJ1-3; 7 bases agree with TRBD1. The CDR3 consists of 16 residues. Trimming removed 0 bases from V and 4 bases from J; junction bases left unmatched: 6. Germline V CDR1 and CDR2: SGHTA, FQGNSA.

The chain has TRBV6-5 and TRBJ2-7; TRBD1 matches 8 bases. V dropped 7 bases and J dropped 1; count of bases not matched to a gene: 3. The CDR3 spans 13 residues. CDR1 and CDR2 from the germline V gene are MNHEY and SVGAGI. The CDR3 reads CASTQGGSYEQYF. In nucleotides, the CDR3 is TGTGCCAGCACACAGGGGGGATCCTACGAGCAGTACTTC.

The chain recombines TRBV9 with TRBJ1-1, with TRBD1 matching 7 bases. The germline CDR1 and CDR2 sequences are SGDLS and YYNGEE. With 4 bases clipped from V and 3 bases from J, the junction kept 6 bases outside the gene matches. The CDR3 has 14 amino acids. CDR3 nucleotides: TGTGCCAGCAGCTGGACTACAGGGGACACTGAAGCTTTCTTT. Translating it yields CASSWTTGDTEAFF.

The chain uses TRBV6-5 and TRBJ2-7; no reliable D call. The CDR3 has 10 residues. Germline CDR1 is MNHEY and CDR2 is SVGAGI. The V end was cut by 6 bases, the J end by 3 bases, with 3 bases between. The CDR3 sequence is CASRNYEQYF. Here the CDR3 DNA reads TGTGCCAGCAGAAACTACGAGCAGTACTTC.

J is TRBJ1-6 and V is TRBV19; TRBD1 aligns across 8 bases. The V and J ends lost 4 bases and 10 bases, in that order; junction bases with no gene match: 15. Germline CDR1 reads LNHDA; CDR2 reads SQIVND (reference sequence). This CDR3 comprises 17 residues. CDR3 DNA: TGTGCCAGTAGTACAACCTTCGGACAGGGTACACTCTCACCCCTCCACTTT. It specifies CASSTTFGQGTLSPLHF.

The rearrangement joins TRBV5-6 to TRBJ1-6; 8 bases map to TRBD1. This CDR3 has 15 amino acids. Germline V gene sequence: CDR1 SGHDT, CDR2 YYEEEE. The V and J ends lost 2 bases and 9 bases, in that order; junction bases with no gene match: 7. In DNA form, the CDR3 reads TGTGCCAGCAGCTTCGGGACAGGACTTATTTCACCCCTCCACTTT. It specifies CASSFGTGLISPLHF.

CDR3 sequence (DNA): TGTGCCAGCAGCATGAGAGGTGGGAGCAATCAGCCCCAGCATTTT. The encoded protein is CASSMRGGSNQPQHF. This chain links TRBV5-6 with TRBJ1-5, with D uncertain. V lost 4 bases to trimming and J lost 1 base, with 12 bases between them. The CDR3 sequence is 15 residues long. Germline V gene sequence: CDR1 SGHDT, CDR2 YYEEEE.

This chain uses TRBV5-4 with TRBJ1-1; D uncertain. Trimming removed 0 bases from V and 1 base from J, with 7 bases in between. This CDR3 has 14 amino acids. Germline V gene sequence: CDR1 SGHNT, CDR2 YYREEE (reference sequence). The CDR3 spells CASSLGRANTEAFF. DNA of the CDR3: TGTGCCAGCAGCTTGGGTAGGGCGAACACTGAAGCTTTCTTT. Full variable domain (remainder filled in from reference TRBV5-4 and TRBJ1-1): ETGVTQSPTHLIKTRGQQVTLRCSSQSGHNTVSWYQQALGQGPQFIFQYYREEENGRGNFPPRFSGLQFPNYSSELNVNALELDDSALYLCASSLGRANTEAFFGQGTRLTVV.

The V and J genes are TRBV5-5 and TRBJ2-2; possibly TRBD2 for D (6 bases). The CDR3 is 14 amino acids. From germline, CDR1 is SGHKS and CDR2 YYEKEE (reference sequence). The germline V and J ends were trimmed by 4 bases and 1 base, with 8 bases remaining between them. CDR3 coding DNA: TGTGCCAGCAGCCTGGGAGGGAACACCGGGGAGCTGTTTTTT. Translation gives CASSLGGNTGELFF.

This chain connects TRBV24-1 to TRBJ2-3, with D tentatively TRBD1 or TRBD2 (5 bases each). The V and J ends lost 2 bases and 6 bases respectively, with 8 bases between them. The CDR3 sequence is 13 residues long. Germline V gene sequence: CDR1 KGHDR, CDR2 SFDVKD. Here the CDR3 reads CATSDSGADTQYF. The CDR3 nucleotides read TGTGCCACCAGTGATTCCGGGGCTGATACGCAGTATTTT.

The J gene is TRBJ2-5, the V gene TRBV7-9; D unclear. The CDR3 sequence is 13 residues long. The V end was cut by 5 bases, the J end by 5 bases, with 12 bases between. Germline CDR1 reads SEHNR; CDR2 reads FQNEAQ (reference sequence). The CDR3 sequence is CASSGPGHETQYF. The DNA for the CDR3 is TGTGCCAGCAGCGGACCCGGGCACGAGACCCAGTACTTC.

J is TRBJ2-2 and V is TRBV29-1; a weak D match, TRBD2 (7 bases). Trimming cost V 3 bases and J 1 base, with 12 bases left between them. The CDR3 runs to 15 residues. In germline, CDR1 is SQVTM, CDR2 ANQGSEA. The CDR3 protein is CSVDGGGENTGELFF. The CDR3 bases are TGCAGCGTTGACGGAGGGGGGGAGAACACCGGGGAGCTGTTTTTT.

The chain links TRBV6-6 to TRBJ1-2; 10 nucleotides match TRBD1. Germline assignment: CDR1 MNHNY and CDR2 SVGAGI (reference sequence). V lost 7 bases and J lost 5; bases outside the gene matches: 4. The CDR3 is 13 amino acids. The CDR3 DNA sequence: TGTGCCAGCATGTCGGGACAGGGGTATGGCTACACCTTC. Amino acid sequence: CASMSGQGYGYTF.